These 26 T cell receptor beta chains share one sample of origin, sequenced in a study of identical twins. TCRdb ran MiXCR on the 5' RACE reads and lists one entry per CDR3 protein. The table shows 200,000 to 250,000 distinct CDR3 sequences, with 7.5% occurring only once. The sample was also linked to a second study, of yellow fever vaccine responses in identical twins.

The sequenced sample consisted of memory (CD45RO+) T cells sorted from blood. These receptors originate from a woman aged 18-29 years in good health.

This chain joins TRBV18 and TRBJ2-2, with D possibly matching TRBD2 (5 bases). V was clipped by 5 bases and J by 0 bases, with 7 bases between them. Germline loops: CDR1 KGHSH, CDR2 LQKENI. This CDR3 is 14 amino acids long. The CDR3 sequence: CASSELANTGELFF. The CDR3 DNA sequence: TGTGCCAGCTCAGAACTAGCGAACACCGGGGAGCTGTTTTTT.

This clonotype has at least ten counts. CDR3 sequence reads: CASPTHRRLQETQYF. The CDR3 DNA sequence: TGTGCCAGCCCGACCCACCGACGGCTACAAGAGACCCAGTACTTC. The chain couples TRBV7-9 to TRBJ2-5; unclear D gene. Germline loops: CDR1 SEHNR, CDR2 FQNEAQ (reference sequence). This CDR3 spans 15 amino acids. Trimming stripped 8 bases from V and 2 bases from J, with 18 bases between. Full variable domain (missing parts from reference TRBV7-9 and TRBJ2-5): DTGVSQNPRHKITKRGQNVTFRCDPISEHNRLYWYRQTLGQGPEFLTYFQNEAQLEKSRLLSDRFSAERPKGSFSTLEIQRTEQGDSAMYLCASPTHRRLQETQYFGPGTRLLVL.

This clonotype was counted a few times. V and J are TRBV6-5 and TRBJ2-1, with TRBD2 identical over 10 bases. The V gene's germline CDR1 is MNHEY and CDR2 SVGAGI. The CDR3 loop spans 17 amino acids. J lost 6 bases, V lost 5 bases, and 13 bases had no gene match. CDR3 region: CASSLPIAGGGGNEQFF. The CDR3 bases are TGTGCCAGCAGTCTACCGATAGCGGGAGGTGGGGGCAATGAGCAGTTCTTC.

This clonotype has a count of ten or more. The V gene is TRBV20-1, the J gene TRBJ2-1; D may match TRBD1 or TRBD2 (5 bases each). V was cut by 0 bases and J by 10 bases, with 19 bases left in between. This CDR3 has 15 residues. Germline CDR1 DFQATT, CDR2 SNEGSKA (reference sequence). CDR3 in amino acids: CSARDYIRGGTEQFF. The DNA for the CDR3 is TGCAGTGCTAGAGATTATATACGGGGTGGGACGGAGCAGTTCTTC.

There are many counts of this clonotype. The gene calls are TRBV10-3 and TRBJ2-3; the D is unclear. Trimming pared 0 bases from V and 11 bases from J, leaving 9 bases between. The CDR3 length is 12 residues. CDR1 and CDR2 from the germline V gene are ENHRY and SYGVKD. CDR3 sequence (DNA): TGTGCCATCAGTGAGTCCCGACAAGAGCAGTATTTT. Translation gives CAISESRQEQYF.

The V and J genes are TRBV10-1 and TRBJ1-1; D is unresolved. The V gene's germline CDR1 is WNHNN and CDR2 SYGVQD (reference sequence). The CDR3 sequence is 13 residues long. Trimming shortened V by 9 bases and J by 0 bases, and 11 bases separated the two germline ends. CDR3 protein: CASSSVLNTEAFF. The CDR3 DNA is TGCGCCAGTTCCTCTGTCCTGAACACTGAAGCTTTCTTT.

This clonotype showed up many times. This chain links TRBV6-2 or TRBV6-3 with TRBJ2-1; TRBD2 matches at 9 bases. Germline assignment: CDR1 MNHEY and CDR2 SVGEGT. The CDR3 has 16 residues. V gave up 2 bases and J gave up 8 bases; unmatched junction bases: 10. The CDR3 coding sequence is TGTGCCAGCAGTTACCCCGCGGGAGGGGGATTGGATGAGCAGTTCTTC. As protein: CASSYPAGGGLDEQFF.

The table lists this clonotype with a few counts. The rearrangement joins TRBV5-1 to TRBJ2-7; a possible D gene is TRBD2 (5 bases). From germline, CDR1 is SGHRS and CDR2 YFSETQ. The CDR3 totals 15 residues. Trimming stripped 2 bases from V and 0 bases from J, with 12 bases between. CDR3 sequence (DNA): TGCGCCAGCAGCTTCTTCGGACTGGACTCCTACGAGCAGTACTTC. Translated: CASSFFGLDSYEQYF. The full variable domain, rest sourced from reference TRBV5-1 and TRBJ2-7, is KAGVTQTPRYLIKTRGQQVTLSCSPISGHRSVSWYQQTPGQGLQFLFEYFSETQRNKGNFPGRFSGRQFSNSRSEMNVSTLELGDSALYLCASSFFGLDSYEQYFGPGTRLTVT.

Only a few counts were recorded for this clonotype. This chain uses TRBV3-1 with TRBJ2-5; perhaps TRBD2 as D (5 bases). The CDR3 length is 15 residues. The V gene lost 0 bases and the J gene lost 5 bases, with 13 bases spanning the gap. The germline CDR1 and CDR2 sequences are LGHDT and YNNKEL (reference sequence). The CDR3 DNA follows: TGTGCCAGCAGCCAAGAGGCTAGCCGGGTTGAGACCCAGTACTTC. This encodes CASSQEASRVETQYF.

This clonotype has at least ten counts. The V call is TRBV12-3 or TRBV12-4, the J call TRBJ1-1; D remains ambiguous. The germline V and J ends were trimmed by 4 bases and 3 bases, with 12 bases remaining between them. The CDR3 is made up of 14 amino acids. In DNA form, the CDR3 reads TGTGCCAGCAGTTCCGGAAGAGGTGACACTGAAGCTTTCTTT. The encoded protein is CASSSGRGDTEAFF.

Only a few counts were recorded for this clonotype. The rearrangement links TRBV15 to TRBJ1-1; no firm D call. The ends were cut back, 1 base at V and 2 bases at J, with 11 bases in the middle. The CDR3 totals 15 residues. Germline V CDR1 and CDR2: LNHNV, YYDKDF (reference sequence). CDR3 residues: CATSRVERPNTEAFF. The CDR3 bases are TGTGCCACCAGCAGAGTCGAGAGGCCTAACACTGAAGCTTTCTTT.

This clonotype was detected ten times or more. The chain couples TRBV20-1 to TRBJ2-5; D is ambiguous. V lost 6 bases and J 2 bases, leaving 16 bases between the germline ends. The CDR3 is 14 amino acids. The V gene's germline CDR1 is DFQATT and CDR2 SNEGSKA (reference sequence). The CDR3 loop is CSATTGPVQETQYF. CDR3 bases: TGCAGTGCCACGACGGGCCCCGTTCAAGAGACCCAGTACTTC.

The chain joins TRBV7-3 to TRBJ2-1; D possibly corresponds to TRBD1 (5 bases). CDR1 is SGHTA and CDR2 is FQGTGA in the germline V gene. The germline V and J ends were trimmed by 1 base and 9 bases, with 19 bases remaining between them. The CDR3 extends over 16 amino acids. This CDR3 reads CASSLNLLGADGEQFF. The CDR3 DNA reads TGTGCCAGCAGCTTAAATCTGCTTGGGGCCGATGGTGAGCAGTTCTTC.

This clonotype was observed at least ten times. J is TRBJ2-3 and V is TRBV24-1; D not certain. Germline CDR1 KGHDR, CDR2 SFDVKD. V gave up 2 bases and J gave up 5 bases, with 4 bases separating them. The CDR3 has 12 residues. CDR3: CATSDSVDTQYF. The CDR3 bases are TGTGCCACCAGTGATTCCGTAGATACGCAGTATTTT.

The V and J genes are TRBV6-4 and TRBJ2-1, with D perhaps matching TRBD2 (6 bases). The CDR3 runs to 16 residues. The V gene's germline CDR1 is MRHNA and CDR2 SNTAGT. Trimming shortened V by 0 bases and J by 5 bases, and 14 bases separated the two germline ends. The chain's CDR3 is CASSDSMSGDHNEQFF. The CDR3 DNA reads as TGTGCCAGCAGTGACTCGATGTCGGGGGACCACAATGAGCAGTTCTTC.

Regarding this clonotype: One junction end disagrees with the germline gene, perhaps due to a read error. This chain uses TRBV29-1 with TRBJ2-1, with D unclear. This CDR3 is built from 8 residues. The germline V gene encodes CDR1 SQVTM and CDR2 ANQGSEA. The CDR3 spells CSVEDFIF. The CDR3, as DNA: TGCAGCGTTGAAGATTTTATCTTC.

A few counts support this clonotype. V gene TRBV2 combines with J gene TRBJ2-1; TRBD2 might be the D (5 bases). This CDR3 has 12 amino acids. Germline-derived CDR1 and CDR2 are SNHLY and FYNNEI. V lost 6 bases to trimming and J lost 9 bases, with 12 bases between them. In DNA, the CDR3 is TGTGCCAGCAGGAGGTGGAGGCCTGAGCAGTTCTTC. Protein: CASRRWRPEQFF.

This clonotype was seen many times. J is TRBJ1-1 and V is TRBV3-1; D is uncertain. Germline V gene lookup returns CDR1 LGHDT and CDR2 YNNKEL (reference sequence). The CDR3 has 13 amino acids. V gave up 1 base and J gave up 1 base, with 4 bases separating them. The CDR3 DNA follows: TGTGCCAGCAGCCAAGGACAGAACACTGAAGCTTTCTTT. Its protein product is CASSQGQNTEAFF. The whole variable domain, filled in from reference TRBV3-1 and TRBJ1-1, reads DTAVSQTPKYLVTQMGNDKSIKCEQNLGHDTMYWYKQDSKKFLKIMFSYNNKELIINETVPNRFSPKSPDKAHLNLHINSLELGDSAVYFCASSQGQNTEAFFGQGTRLTVV.

At least ten counts were recorded for this clonotype. The V and J genes are TRBV5-1 and TRBJ2-5, with a weak D call TRBD1 (5 bases). Germline assignment: CDR1 SGHRS and CDR2 YFSETQ. V was trimmed by 1 base and J by 3 bases, leaving 13 bases between them. The CDR3 totals 15 residues. The CDR3 DNA follows: TGCGCCAGCAGCTTGAGTCAGGGTCTAGAAGAGACCCAGTACTTC. This sequence encodes CASSLSQGLEETQYF.

This clonotype appeared many times. This rearrangement joins TRBV4-3 to TRBJ1-6; D is perhaps TRBD1 (5 bases). V shed 0 bases and J shed 9 bases, with 9 bases lying between them. The germline gives CDR1 LGHNA, CDR2 YSLEER. This CDR3 comprises 14 residues. The CDR3 region is CASSQESGASPLHF. As DNA, the CDR3 is TGCGCCAGCAGCCAAGAGAGTGGGGCTTCACCCCTCCACTTT.

This clonotype was counted ten times or more. The chain links TRBV29-1 to TRBJ2-3, with a possible D match to TRBD2 (5 bases). Germline V gene data show CDR1 as SQVTM and CDR2 as ANQGSEA. CDR3 length: 11 amino acids. Here the CDR3 reads CTGSSTDTQYF. The CDR3, as DNA: TGCACGGGGTCCAGCACAGATACGCAGTATTTT.

A word on this clonotype: At one end the junction does not follow the germline gene, possibly because of a read error. CDR3: CAISRDRGGISSYNEQFF. CDR3 in DNA: TGTGCCATCAGCCGGGACAGGGGTGGTATTAGTTCCTACAATGAGCAGTTCTTC. J is TRBJ2-1 and V is TRBV3-1; 10 nucleotides line up with TRBD1. This CDR3 has 18 amino acids. Germline V gene sequence: CDR1 LGHDT, CDR2 YNNKEL (reference sequence).

This clonotype came up a few times. V is TRBV20-1 and J is TRBJ2-3, with 8 bases aligning to TRBD1. V lost 0 bases to trimming and J lost 4 bases; unmatched junction nucleotides: 6. Germline assignment: CDR1 DFQATT and CDR2 SNEGSKA (reference sequence). The CDR3 runs 15 residues. The CDR3 nucleotides are TGCAGTGCTAGAGATCCGCAGGGGGCGGCAGATACGCAGTATTTT. It yields the protein CSARDPQGAADTQYF.

At least ten counts were recorded for this clonotype. The chain links TRBV2 to TRBJ2-1; D tentatively reads TRBD1 or TRBD2 (6 bases each). The CDR3 is made up of 15 amino acids. Trimming left V 7 bases short and J 1 base short, with 14 bases between. Per the germline V gene, CDR1 is SNHLY and CDR2 is FYNNEI. CDR3 sequence (DNA): TGTGCCAGCAAGGGGGGACCGGCGTCCTACAATGAGCAGTTCTTC. Its protein product is CASKGGPASYNEQFF.

This clonotype was picked up a small number of times. V and J are TRBV7-8 and TRBJ1-6; TRBD1 agrees at 8 bases. Unmatched junction bases numbered 6, after V lost 2 bases and J lost 0 bases. Germline-derived CDR1 and CDR2 are SGHVS and FQNEAQ. This CDR3 spans 18 amino acids. The CDR3: CASSLSGTGSSYNSPLHF. The CDR3 DNA is TGTGCCAGCAGCTTATCGGGGACAGGAAGCTCCTATAATTCACCCCTCCACTTT.

This chain connects TRBV7-9 to TRBJ2-1; D unresolved. The V gene lost 2 bases and the J gene lost 0 bases, with 2 bases spanning the gap. The CDR3 covers 13 residues. Germline V lookup: CDR1 SEHNR, CDR2 FQNEAQ (reference sequence). DNA for the CDR3: TGTGCCAGCAGCTTAACCTCCTACAATGAGCAGTTCTTC. Translating it yields CASSLTSYNEQFF.